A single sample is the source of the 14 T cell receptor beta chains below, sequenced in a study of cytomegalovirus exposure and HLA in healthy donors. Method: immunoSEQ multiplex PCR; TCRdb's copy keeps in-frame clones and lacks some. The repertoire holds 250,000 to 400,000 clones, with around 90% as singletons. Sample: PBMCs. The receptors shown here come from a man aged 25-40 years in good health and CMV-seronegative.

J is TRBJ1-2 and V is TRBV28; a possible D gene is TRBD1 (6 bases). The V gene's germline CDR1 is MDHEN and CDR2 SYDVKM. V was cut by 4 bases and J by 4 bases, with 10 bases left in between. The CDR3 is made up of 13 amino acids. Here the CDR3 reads CASSSGGGYGYTF. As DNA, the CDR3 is TGTGCCAGCAGTTCGGGGGGCGGCTATGGCTACACCTTC.

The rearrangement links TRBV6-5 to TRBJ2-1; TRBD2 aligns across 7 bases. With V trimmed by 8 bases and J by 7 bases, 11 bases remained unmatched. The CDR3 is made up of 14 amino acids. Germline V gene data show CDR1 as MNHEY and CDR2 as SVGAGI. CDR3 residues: CASGSWGGGNEQFF. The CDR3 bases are TGTGCCAGCGGTTCGTGGGGGGGAGGGAATGAGCAGTTCTTC.

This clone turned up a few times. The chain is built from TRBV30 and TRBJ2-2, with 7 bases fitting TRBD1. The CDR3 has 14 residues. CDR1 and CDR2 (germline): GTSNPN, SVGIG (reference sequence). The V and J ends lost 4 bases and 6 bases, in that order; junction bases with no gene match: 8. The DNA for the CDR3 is TGTGCCTGGATCCCAGGGGGAAGGGCCGGGGAGCTGTTTTTT. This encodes CAWIPGGRAGELFF. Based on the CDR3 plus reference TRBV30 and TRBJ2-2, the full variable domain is SQTIHQWPATLVQPVGSPLSLECTVEGTSNPNLYWYRQAAGRGLQLLFYSVGIGQISSEVPQNLSASRPQDRQFILSSKKLLLSDSGFYLCAWIPGGRAGELFFGEGSRLTVL.

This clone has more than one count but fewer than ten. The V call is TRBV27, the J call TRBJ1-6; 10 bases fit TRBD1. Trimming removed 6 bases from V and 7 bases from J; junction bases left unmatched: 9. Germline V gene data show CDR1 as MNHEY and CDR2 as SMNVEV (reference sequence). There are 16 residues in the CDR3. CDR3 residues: CASRARDRGFNSPLHF. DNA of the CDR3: TGTGCCAGCAGGGCCCGGGACAGGGGTTTCAATTCACCCCTCCACTTT.

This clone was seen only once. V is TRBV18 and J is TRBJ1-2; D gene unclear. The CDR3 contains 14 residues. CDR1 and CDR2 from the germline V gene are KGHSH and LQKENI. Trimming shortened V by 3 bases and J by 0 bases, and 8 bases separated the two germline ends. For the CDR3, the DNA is TGTGCCAGCTCACCTTCCTATACTAACTATGGCTACACCTTC. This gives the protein CASSPSYTNYGYTF.

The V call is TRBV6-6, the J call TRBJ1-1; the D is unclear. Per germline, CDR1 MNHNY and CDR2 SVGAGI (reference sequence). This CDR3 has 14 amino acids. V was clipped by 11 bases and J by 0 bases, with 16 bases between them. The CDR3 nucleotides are TGTGCCGCGGAAGGTCGAAACATGAACACTGAAGCTTTCTTT. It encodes CAAEGRNMNTEAFF.

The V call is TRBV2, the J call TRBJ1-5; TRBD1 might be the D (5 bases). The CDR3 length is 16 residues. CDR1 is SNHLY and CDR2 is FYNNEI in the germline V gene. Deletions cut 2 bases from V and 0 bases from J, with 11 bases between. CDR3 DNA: TGTGCCAGCAGTGAACGTACAGGATATAGCAATCAGCCCCAGCATTTT. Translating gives CASSERTGYSNQPQHF.

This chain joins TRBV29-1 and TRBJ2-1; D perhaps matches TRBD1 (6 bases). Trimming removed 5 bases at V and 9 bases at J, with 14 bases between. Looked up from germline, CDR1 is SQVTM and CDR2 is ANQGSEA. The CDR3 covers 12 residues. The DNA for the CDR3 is TGCAGCGTTCGCCAGGGGACGGGTGAGCAGTTCTTC. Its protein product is CSVRQGTGEQFF.

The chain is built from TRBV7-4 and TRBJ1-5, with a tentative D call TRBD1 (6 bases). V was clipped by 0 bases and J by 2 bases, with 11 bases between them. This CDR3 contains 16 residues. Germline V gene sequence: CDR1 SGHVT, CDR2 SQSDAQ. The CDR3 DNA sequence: TGTGCCAGCAGCTTAGCACAGGGCGTCCGCAATCAGCCCCAGCATTTT. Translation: CASSLAQGVRNQPQHF.

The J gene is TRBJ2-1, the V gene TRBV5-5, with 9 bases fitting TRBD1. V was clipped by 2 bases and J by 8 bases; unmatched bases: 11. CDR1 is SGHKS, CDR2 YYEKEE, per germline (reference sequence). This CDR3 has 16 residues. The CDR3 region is CASSLTGTGNIYEQFF. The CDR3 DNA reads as TGTGCCAGCAGCTTAACCGGGACAGGGAATATCTATGAGCAGTTCTTC.

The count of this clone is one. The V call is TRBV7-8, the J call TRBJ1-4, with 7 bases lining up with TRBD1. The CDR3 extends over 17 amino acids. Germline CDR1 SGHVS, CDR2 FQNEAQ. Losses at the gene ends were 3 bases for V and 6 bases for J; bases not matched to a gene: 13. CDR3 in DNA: TGTGCCAGCAGCTTTTACCGGGACAGCATAGGGGATGAAAAACTGTTTTTT. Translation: CASSFYRDSIGDEKLFF.

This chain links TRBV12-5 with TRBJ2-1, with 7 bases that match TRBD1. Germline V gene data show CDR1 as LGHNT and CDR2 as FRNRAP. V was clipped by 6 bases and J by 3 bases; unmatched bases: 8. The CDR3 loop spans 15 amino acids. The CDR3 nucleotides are TGTGCTAGTGGACTGACAGGGTTGAACTACAATGAGCAGTTCTTC. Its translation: CASGLTGLNYNEQFF.

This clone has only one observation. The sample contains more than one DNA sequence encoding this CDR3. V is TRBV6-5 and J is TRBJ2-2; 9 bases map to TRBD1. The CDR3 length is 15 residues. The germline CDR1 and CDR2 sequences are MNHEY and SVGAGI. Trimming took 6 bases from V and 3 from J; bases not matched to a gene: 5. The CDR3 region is CASSTGTGYTGELFF. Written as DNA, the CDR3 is TGTGCCAGCAGCACCGGGACAGGGTACACCGGGGAGCTGTTTTTT.

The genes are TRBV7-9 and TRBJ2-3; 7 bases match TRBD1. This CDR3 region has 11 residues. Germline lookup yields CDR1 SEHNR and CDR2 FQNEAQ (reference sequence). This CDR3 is CATGGTDTQYF. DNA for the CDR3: TGTGCAACAGGGGGCACAGATACGCAGTATTTT.